One sample yielded the 18 T cell receptor beta chains listed below, sequenced in a study of blood T cell repertoires in COVID-19. The table came from immunoSEQ multiplex PCR; TCRdb's copy has only in-frame clones and leaves some out. The table has over 150,000 clones, approximately 80% seen once; the top ten hold approximately 8%. Material: peripheral blood. The receptors were sampled from a man aged 60 to 75 with acute or convalescent COVID-19.

J is TRBJ2-7 and V is TRBV2; no reliable D call. Trimming took 8 bases from V and 3 from J, leaving 11 bases between them. CDR1 and CDR2 from the germline V gene are SNHLY and FYNNEI. The CDR3 consists of 12 residues. The DNA of the CDR3 is TGTGCCAGCTCTGGAGTTCTCTACGAGCAGTACTTC. Residues: CASSGVLYEQYF.

This chain connects TRBV29-1 to TRBJ1-2, with D tentatively TRBD1 (5 bases). Looked up from germline, CDR1 is SQVTM and CDR2 is ANQGSEA. CDR3 size: 12 residues. With 4 bases removed from V and 5 bases from J, the gap between germline ends came to 11 bases. The CDR3 DNA reads TGCAGCGTTGTGGACATATCTTATGGCTACACCTTC. It specifies CSVVDISYGYTF.

A remark on this clone: The sample carries other DNA sequences with the same CDR3. The gene calls are TRBV9 and TRBJ2-6; a possible D gene is TRBD1 (6 bases). V lost 4 bases, J lost 3 bases, and 11 bases lay in between. The CDR3 consists of 15 residues. Germline CDR1 SGDLS, CDR2 YYNGEE. The CDR3 here is CASSPQGSGANVLTF. DNA of the CDR3: TGTGCCAGCAGCCCGCAGGGGAGTGGGGCCAACGTCCTGACTTTC.

The chain couples TRBV7-9 to TRBJ2-1; D might be TRBD2 (6 bases). Per the germline V gene, CDR1 is SEHNR and CDR2 is FQNEAQ (reference sequence). The V end lost 6 bases, the J end lost 0 bases, and 12 bases lay between the germline ends. This CDR3 has 15 residues. CDR3 loop: CASSLRGSSYNEQFF. The DNA of the CDR3 is TGTGCCAGCAGTCTACGGGGGAGCTCCTACAATGAGCAGTTCTTC.

The rearrangement links TRBV14 to TRBJ2-3; D perhaps matches TRBD2 (7 bases). Germline CDR1 and CDR2: SGHDN and FVKESK. The CDR3 loop spans 16 amino acids. Trimming shortened V by 4 bases and J by 2 bases, and 16 bases separated the two germline ends. The DNA for the CDR3 is TGTGCCAGCAGCCTAACTTGGGGGGGGCCCACAGATACGCAGTATTTT. Its translation: CASSLTWGGPTDTQYF.

V usage is TRBV30 and J usage is TRBJ2-6; D gene uncertain. Trimming stripped 6 bases from V and 4 bases from J, with 13 bases between. The germline V gene has CDR1 GTSNPN and CDR2 SVGIG (reference sequence). The CDR3 totals 14 residues. CDR3 loop: CACRYGSGANVLTF. CDR3 coding DNA: TGTGCCTGCCGATACGGGTCGGGGGCCAACGTCCTGACTTTC.

The rearrangement uses TRBV27 and TRBJ2-1; tentatively, D is TRBD2 (6 bases). Per the germline V gene, CDR1 is MNHEY and CDR2 is SMNVEV (reference sequence). The CDR3 totals 13 residues. V lost 7 bases and J 5 bases, leaving 12 bases between the germline ends. DNA for the CDR3: TGTGCCAGCACCACTAGCTGGCACAATGAGCAGTTCTTC. The encoded protein is CASTTSWHNEQFF.

The rearrangement links TRBV5-1 to TRBJ1-1; D is undetermined. Trimming removed 2 bases at V and 1 base at J, with 9 bases between. The CDR3 is made up of 14 amino acids. Germline V gives CDR1 SGHRS, CDR2 YFSETQ. This chain's CDR3 is CASSFRGSNTEAFF. The CDR3 nucleotides read TGCGCCAGCAGCTTCCGGGGTTCGAACACTGAAGCTTTCTTT. The full variable domain, with the rest looked up from reference TRBV5-1 and TRBJ1-1, is KAGVTQTPRYLIKTRGQQVTLSCSPISGHRSVSWYQQTPGQGLQFLFEYFSETQRNKGNFPGRFSGRQFSNSRSEMNVSTLELGDSALYLCASSFRGSNTEAFFGQGTRLTVV.

This clone occurred a few times. The rearrangement joins TRBV2 to TRBJ1-6, with D possibly matching TRBD1 (6 bases). V was clipped by 7 bases and J by 4 bases, with 14 bases between them. The CDR3 is made up of 15 amino acids. CDR1 is SNHLY, CDR2 FYNNEI, per germline. The chain's CDR3 is CASKVGGLYNSPLHF. The CDR3 DNA sequence: TGTGCCAGCAAAGTGGGGGGGCTGTATAATTCACCCCTCCACTTT.

This clone was detected only a few times. The J gene is TRBJ1-1, the V gene TRBV27; tentative D call: TRBD1 (6 bases). The CDR3 sequence is 17 residues long. CDR1 and CDR2 (germline): MNHEY, SMNVEV (reference sequence). Trimming shortened V by 0 bases and J by 3 bases, and 17 bases separated the two germline ends. CDR3 sequence reads: CASSLSTWGRRDTEAFF. The CDR3 DNA follows: TGTGCCAGCAGTTTATCGACGTGGGGGCGGCGGGACACTGAAGCTTTCTTT.

The chain joins TRBV6-2 or TRBV6-3 to TRBJ1-5; unclear D gene. Trimming removed 5 bases from V and 2 bases from J, with 7 bases in between. Germline CDR1 MNHEY, CDR2 SVGEGT. The CDR3 runs 13 residues. The CDR3: CASSGHGNQPQHF. Written as DNA, the CDR3 is TGTGCCAGCAGTGGCCATGGCAATCAGCCCCAGCATTTT.

This clone was recorded at least ten times. The gene calls are TRBV4-3 and TRBJ2-3; 9 bases match TRBD2. V lost 0 bases, J lost 5 bases, and 9 bases stayed unmatched. The CDR3 totals 17 residues. Germline-derived CDR1 and CDR2 are LGHNA and YSLEER. The CDR3: CASSQDPSGGRVDTQYF. CDR3 coding DNA: TGCGCCAGCAGCCAAGATCCCAGCGGGGGGCGGGTAGATACGCAGTATTTT.

The count of this clone is one. This sequence joins TRBV6-5 and TRBJ2-1, with 12 bases lining up with TRBD1. The germline V gene encodes CDR1 MNHEY and CDR2 SVGAGI. V was clipped by 4 bases and J by 7 bases; unmatched bases: 8. The CDR3 spans 16 residues. The DNA for the CDR3 is TGTGCCAGCAGTTTCGTCCGGGACAGGGGGCTTAATGAGCAGTTCTTC. Amino acid sequence: CASSFVRDRGLNEQFF.

The chain uses TRBV5-6 and TRBJ2-7; the match to TRBD1 covers 7 bases. CDR3 length: 13 residues. The V gene's germline CDR1 is SGHDT and CDR2 YYEEEE. V was clipped by 4 bases and J by 6 bases; unmatched bases: 7. For the CDR3, the DNA is TGTGCCAGCAGCCCCGGGACAGTCCCCGAGCAGTACTTC. Residues: CASSPGTVPEQYF.

The rearrangement links TRBV7-9 to TRBJ2-3; 7 bases are shared with TRBD1. The CDR3 contains 15 residues. Trimming cost V 1 base and J 2 bases; bases outside gene matches: 3. Germline CDR1 SEHNR, CDR2 FQNEAQ (reference sequence). CDR3 sequence (DNA): TGTGCCAGCAGCTTAGGGGGACAGACCACAGATACGCAGTATTTT. This codes for CASSLGGQTTDTQYF.

The rearrangement uses TRBV2 and TRBJ1-2, with D perhaps TRBD1 (5 bases). The CDR3 runs 11 residues. From germline, CDR1 is SNHLY and CDR2 FYNNEI. The V and J ends lost 5 bases and 6 bases respectively, with 7 bases between them. DNA for the CDR3: TGTGCCAGCAGTCGCAGGGATGGCTACACCTTC. Protein: CASSRRDGYTF.

This clone showed up just a few times. The chain employs TRBV2 and TRBJ2-1, with D possibly being TRBD1 (6 bases). V was cut by 9 bases and J by 0 bases, with 15 bases left in between. Per germline, CDR1 SNHLY and CDR2 FYNNEI. This CDR3 spans 15 amino acids. CDR3 protein: CASKGTGSSYNEQFF. CDR3 DNA: TGTGCCAGTAAGGGAACAGGGAGCTCCTACAATGAGCAGTTCTTC.

This sequence joins TRBV29-1 and TRBJ1-4; 12 nucleotides align to TRBD1. Germline assignment: CDR1 SQVTM and CDR2 ANQGSEA. The CDR3 extends over 15 amino acids. V dropped 4 bases and J dropped 8; count of bases not matched to a gene: 8. CDR3 DNA sequence: TGCAGCGTTGGAACCGGGACAGGGGGCGGGGAAAAACTGTTTTTT. Translation gives CSVGTGTGGGEKLFF.